The 23 T cell receptor beta chains below were found in one sample sequenced in a study of blood T cell repertoires in COVID-19. Sequencing used immunoSEQ multiplex PCR; TCRdb keeps in-frame clones, though not all of them. The sample lists about 240,000 clones, roughly four fifths seen once, with approximately 2% in the top ten. The sequenced material came from peripheral blood. All receptors derive from a man aged 25 to 45 who had recovered from COVID-19.

This chain uses TRBV5-1 with TRBJ1-1; 7 bases align to TRBD1. The CDR3 has 11 amino acids. Unmatched junction bases numbered 2, after V lost 3 bases and J lost 9 bases. Germline assignment: CDR1 SGHRS and CDR2 YFSETQ. The DNA of the CDR3 is TGCGCCAGCAGCTCGGACAGGCAAGCTTTCTTT. Translation gives CASSSDRQAFF.

A few counts support this clone. The rearrangement links TRBV5-1 to TRBJ1-2, with 7 bases matching TRBD1. CDR1 and CDR2 (germline): SGHRS, YFSETQ. V gave up 2 bases and J gave up 6 bases; unmatched junction bases: 16. This CDR3 has 17 amino acids. CDR3 coding DNA: TGCGCCAGCAGCTTACACCCACAGGGGTCCTCGATGAATGGCTACACCTTC. Amino acid sequence: CASSLHPQGSSMNGYTF. The full variable domain, completed using reference TRBV5-1 and TRBJ1-2, is KAGVTQTPRYLIKTRGQQVTLSCSPISGHRSVSWYQQTPGQGLQFLFEYFSETQRNKGNFPGRFSGRQFSNSRSEMNVSTLELGDSALYLCASSLHPQGSSMNGYTFGSGTRLTVV.

The chain couples TRBV3-1 (or the pseudogene TRBV3-2) to TRBJ1-1; tentative D call: TRBD1 (6 bases). Germline loops: CDR1 LGHDT, CDR2 YNNKEL (reference sequence). V gave up 1 base and J gave up 1 base, with 7 bases separating them. The CDR3 has 14 residues. CDR3 in DNA: TGTGCCAGCAGCCAAGGGGGACAGAACACTGAAGCTTTCTTT. Protein: CASSQGGQNTEAFF.

CDR3 nucleotide sequence: TGTGCCAGCAGCCTACTAGGGGGCGCGACTGAAGCTTTCTTT. Translation: CASSLLGGATEAFF. The chain joins TRBV14 to TRBJ1-1, with 7 positions matching TRBD1. The V gene's germline CDR1 is SGHDN and CDR2 FVKESK. Trimming took 4 bases from V and 5 from J; bases not matched to a gene: 7. There are 14 residues in the CDR3.

The chain links TRBV10-3 to TRBJ2-5; D is uncertain. CDR3 length equals 12 residues. Trimming removed 4 bases from V and 5 bases from J, with 8 bases in between. Germline V gene sequence: CDR1 ENHRY, CDR2 SYGVKD. CDR3 DNA sequence: TGTGCCATCAGTGCTTCCTTGGAGACCCAGTACTTC. Translation gives CAISASLETQYF.

This clone was counted only a few times. Germline is not matched at one junction end, which may reflect a read error. The chain employs TRBV10-1 and TRBJ1-2; D is uncertain. This CDR3 spans 13 amino acids. In germline, CDR1 is WNHNN, CDR2 SYGVQD (reference sequence). The CDR3 DNA reads TGCGCCAGCAGTGATGGGCAGGCCGAACCGTCTGCCTTC. Its translation: CASSDGQAEPSAF.

This chain uses TRBV6-8 with TRBJ1-3, with 7 nucleotides matching TRBD1. J gave up 2 bases and V 6 bases, and 7 bases lay outside the gene matches. The CDR3 consists of 15 residues. Germline CDR1 reads MNHGY; CDR2 reads SAAAGT. The CDR3 DNA reads as TGTGCCAGCAGCGACGACAGGGAGACTGGAAACACCATATATTTT. As protein: CASSDDRETGNTIYF.

The rearrangement joins TRBV28 to TRBJ1-5; the match to TRBD1 covers 7 bases. The CDR3 is made up of 14 amino acids. Germline CDR1 reads MDHEN; CDR2 reads SYDVKM. V was pared by 4 bases and J by 5 bases, with 5 bases of the junction left unmatched. The DNA for the CDR3 is TGTGCCAGCAGTTGGGGACAGAACCATCAGCCCCAGCATTTT. As protein: CASSWGQNHQPQHF.

The chain employs TRBV19 and TRBJ1-5, with a tentative D call TRBD1 (5 bases). Trimming removed 3 bases at V and 7 bases at J, with 19 bases between. Germline V gene data show CDR1 as LNHDA and CDR2 as SQIVND (reference sequence). CDR3 size: 16 residues. The CDR3 nucleotides read TGTGCCAGTAGTATCGTTGCTCGGCAGGGAGGACAGCCCCAGCATTTT. Residues: CASSIVARQGGQPQHF. The full variable domain, in which reference TRBV19 and TRBJ1-5 provide the parts outside the CDR3, is DGGITQSPKYLFRKEGQNVTLSCEQNLNHDAMYWYRQDPGQGLRLIYYSQIVNDFQKGDIAEGYSVSREKKESFPLTVTSAQKNPTAFYLCASSIVARQGGQPQHFGDGTRLSIL.

The CDR3 loop reads CASSPLAQLEAFF. In DNA form, the CDR3 reads TGTGCCAGCAGCCCCCTGGCACAGCTTGAAGCTTTCTTT. The chain recombines TRBV3-1 (or the pseudogene TRBV3-2) with TRBJ1-1; D unresolved. V gave up 4 bases and J gave up 7 bases, with 13 bases separating them. The CDR3 has 13 residues. Germline CDR1 LGHDT, CDR2 YNNKEL (reference sequence).

The rearrangement uses TRBV29-1 and TRBJ2-1, with 10 bases lining up with TRBD2. In germline, CDR1 is SQVTM, CDR2 ANQGSEA. This CDR3 comprises 14 residues. The trim removed 2 bases at V and 5 bases at J, leaving 3 bases unmatched. The CDR3 is CSVERLAGDNEQFF. The CDR3 region has the DNA TGCAGCGTTGAACGGCTAGCGGGGGACAATGAGCAGTTCTTC.

V and J are TRBV27 and TRBJ1-6; D call uncertain. In germline, CDR1 is MNHEY, CDR2 SMNVEV (reference sequence). The V end lost 3 bases, the J end lost 8 bases, and 11 bases lay between the germline ends. CDR3 length: 14 residues. The CDR3 sequence: CASSLREDDSPLHF. The CDR3 nucleotides are TGTGCCAGCAGTTTGCGGGAGGACGATTCACCCCTCCACTTT.

This chain uses TRBV6-5 with TRBJ2-7; TRBD1 matches at 7 bases. The V gene's germline CDR1 is MNHEY and CDR2 SVGAGI. V shed 7 bases and J 3 bases; nucleotides not matched to a gene: 3. The CDR3 is made up of 12 amino acids. CDR3 loop: CASTRQGYEQYV. CDR3 coding DNA: TGTGCCAGCACAAGACAGGGCTACGAGCAGTACGTC.

The chain couples TRBV5-1 to TRBJ1-3, with 7 bases matching TRBD1. Germline-derived CDR1 and CDR2 are SGHRS and YFSETQ. Germline trimming cut 4 bases from V and 7 bases from J; bases unmatched to any gene: 5. The CDR3 has 13 amino acids. In DNA form, the CDR3 reads TGCGCCAGCAGCACCGGACAGGAGAACACCATATATTTT. Translating gives CASSTGQENTIYF.

The chain links TRBV4-1 to TRBJ2-1; 8 nucleotides line up with TRBD1. The CDR3 loop spans 18 amino acids. Germline CDR1 and CDR2: MGHRA and YSYEKL. With V trimmed by 0 bases and J by 0 bases, 7 bases remained unmatched. CDR3 protein: CASSQDTPDRGSYNEQFF. The CDR3 nucleotides read TGCGCCAGCAGCCAAGATACTCCCGACAGGGGCTCCTACAATGAGCAGTTCTTC.

This clone was observed once. The chain has TRBV3-1 (or the pseudogene TRBV3-2) and TRBJ2-1; unclear D gene. Trimming removed 3 bases at V and 0 bases at J, with 12 bases between. Per germline, CDR1 LGHDT and CDR2 YNNKEL (reference sequence). This CDR3 region has 16 residues. As DNA, the CDR3 is TGTGCCAGCAGCCATGCTAGTGGCGCCTCCTACAATGAGCAGTTCTTC. Protein product: CASSHASGASYNEQFF.

The chain couples TRBV7-8 to TRBJ1-4; D perhaps matches TRBD1 (5 bases). This CDR3 is 15 amino acids long. Germline CDR1 reads SGHVS; CDR2 reads FQNEAQ. Trimming removed 1 base at V and 7 bases at J, with 13 bases between. CDR3 bases: TGTGCCAGCAGCTTAGGGGGCCCGGTTGGTGAAAAACTGTTTTTT. It specifies CASSLGGPVGEKLFF.

This rearrangement joins TRBV7-8 to TRBJ2-7, with a possible D match to TRBD2 (6 bases). Germline V gene data show CDR1 as SGHVS and CDR2 as FQNEAQ. The CDR3 runs to 12 residues. V was shortened by 5 bases and J by 6 bases, with 11 bases between the two germline ends. CDR3 bases: TGTGCCAGCAGCCTCGCCGGGGGCGAGCAGTACTTC. Translated, it gives CASSLAGGEQYF.

This sequence joins TRBV5-4 and TRBJ2-5; 8 positions agree with TRBD2. V shed 2 bases, J shed 6 bases, and the junction held 6 bases outside the gene matches. The CDR3 spans 14 residues. Germline lookup yields CDR1 SGHNT and CDR2 YYREEE (reference sequence). CDR3 sequence (DNA): TGTGCCAGCAGCTTAGCGGGGGTAGACAAGACCCAGTACTTC. It translates to CASSLAGVDKTQYF.

V gene TRBV2 combines with J gene TRBJ1-4; TRBD1 matches 7 bases. From germline, CDR1 is SNHLY and CDR2 FYNNEI. J lost 2 bases, V lost 6 bases, and 3 bases had no gene match. This CDR3 comprises 14 residues. This CDR3 is CASSRQGTNEKLFF. Here the CDR3 DNA reads TGTGCCAGCAGCAGACAGGGCACTAATGAAAAACTGTTTTTT.

The J gene is TRBJ1-6, the V gene TRBV2; weak D call: TRBD1 (6 bases). This CDR3 has 15 residues. Between the trimmed V and J ends, which lost 5 bases and 6 bases, there was a span of 14 bases. The V gene's germline CDR1 is SNHLY and CDR2 FYNNEI. CDR3 nucleotides: TGTGCCAGCAGTAAACAGGGAATTCGTAATTCACCCCTCCACTTT. It encodes CASSKQGIRNSPLHF. Variable domain in full (rest from reference TRBV2 and TRBJ1-6): EPEVTQTPSHQVTQMGQEVILRCVPISNHLYFYWYRQILGQKVEFLVSFYNNEISEKSEIFDDQFSVERPDGSNFTLKIRSTKLEDSAMYFCASSKQGIRNSPLHFGNGTRLTVT.

This clone was recorded only once. The chain is built from TRBV7-2 and TRBJ2-5, with 11 positions matching TRBD2. With 1 base clipped from V and 5 bases from J, the junction kept 12 bases outside the gene matches. CDR3 size: 18 residues. CDR1 and CDR2 from the germline V gene are SGHTA and FQGNSA. The CDR3 DNA sequence: TGTGCCAGCAGCTTAGTCGAGGGGATAGCGGGGGGGCACGAGACCCAGTACTTC. Encoded protein: CASSLVEGIAGGHETQYF.

The chain couples TRBV4-1 to TRBJ2-2, with D tentatively TRBD1 (7 bases). The CDR3 has 16 amino acids. V was pared by 1 base and J by 6 bases, with 15 bases between. Germline V gives CDR1 MGHRA, CDR2 YSYEKL. CDR3 DNA sequence: TGCGCCAGCAGCCAAGTATGGAGGGGGCCTTCCGGGGAGCTGTTTTTT. Residues: CASSQVWRGPSGELFF.